Reported below is one TCR beta chain. The sample originates from a study of blood T cell repertoires in COVID-19. Trimming took off 1 base at V and 3 bases at J, with 12 bases between the two ends. Germline CDR1 reads SEHNR; CDR2 reads FQNEAQ (reference sequence). This CDR3 spans 16 amino acids. Original processing methods: By means of reference gene primer amplification, nucleated cell counts were estimated. Sequencing used immunoSEQ multiplex PCR; TCRdb keeps in-frame clones, though not all of them. V and J calls and clone size come straight from that table; D and trimming were deduced from the DNA. Found here are approximately 190,000 clones, roughly 85% of them singletons; the top ten hold about 5%.

The receptor comes from a woman in her 30s with acute or convalescent COVID-19. The V call is TRBV7-9, the J call TRBJ1-4; D gene unclear. Material for sequencing was peripheral blood. The CDR3 bases are TGTGCCAGCAGCTTAGATGCGACACGACCTAATGAAAAACTGTTTTTT. Amino acids: CASSLDATRPNEKLFF. Supplemented by reference TRBV7-9 and TRBJ1-4, the full variable domain reads DTGVSQNPRHKITKRGQNVTFRCDPISEHNRLYWYRQTLGQGPEFLTYFQNEAQLEKSRLLSDRFSAERPKGSFSTLEIQRTEQGDSAMYLCASSLDATRPNEKLFFGSGTQLSVL.